Sequencing of this TCR beta chain was carried out in a study of blood T cell repertoires in COVID-19. Clones were read by immunoSEQ multiplex PCR, and TCRdb kept only the in-frame ones, dropping some. The sample carries around 50,000 clones, about 84% recorded once. Germline loops: CDR1 SQVTM, CDR2 ANQGSEA. There are 15 residues in the CDR3. V trimming: 6 bases; J trimming: 8 bases; junction bases outside the gene matches: 14. The receptor's source is a woman of 80 years or more with acute or convalescent COVID-19. Sequenced material: peripheral blood. The V and J genes are TRBV29-1 and TRBJ2-1; TRBD1 aligns across 9 bases. The CDR3 sequence is CSVVPGQGFGYEQFF. CDR3 coding DNA: TGCAGCGTGGTACCGGGACAGGGTTTTGGGTATGAGCAGTTCTTC.